This entry concerns a single TCR beta chain. This table comes from immunoSEQ multiplex PCR, and its TCRdb copy is limited to in-frame clones, with some not included. The data contain more than 35,000 clones, roughly 90% of them singletons. The data were obtained in a study of T cell changes during pregnancy in multiple sclerosis. The V and J ends lost 0 bases and 3 bases respectively, with 12 bases between them. The CDR3 totals 15 residues. Germline V lookup: CDR1 MGHRA, CDR2 YSYEKL. Sequenced material: CD8+ T cells from peripheral blood mononuclear cells, taken in the third trimester of pregnancy. The TCR was taken from a female donor with multiple sclerosis, enrolled in a pregnancy study. The chain couples TRBV4-1 to TRBJ2-7, with a weak D call TRBD1 (5 bases). The CDR3 spells CASSQDIRQSYEQYF. Written as DNA, the CDR3 is TGCGCCAGCAGCCAAGACATTCGACAGAGCTACGAGCAGTACTTC.